This T cell receptor (beta chain) was captured by sequencing in a study of graft-versus-host responses after intestinal transplantation. About the research overall: Recipients got multivisceral, liver-intestinal, or isolated intestinal transplants.

This table comes from immunoSEQ multiplex PCR, and its TCRdb copy is limited to in-frame clones, with some not included. Seen here are approximately 60,000 clones, roughly 89% observed once, and the top ten hold 1.6%. CDR1 and CDR2 from the germline V gene are MGHRA and YSYEKL. The CDR3 runs 17 residues. J was trimmed by 2 bases and V by 2 bases; bases with no gene match: 10. The sequence derives from a human patient who received an intestinal transplant, so some T cells may come from the graft donor. The rearrangement uses TRBV4-1 and TRBJ2-3; the match to TRBD1 covers 7 bases. This specimen was PBMCs, taken 26 days after transplant. The CDR3 loop reads CASSQLENRGPTDTQYF. The CDR3 DNA follows: TGCGCCAGCAGCCAACTGGAGAACAGGGGCCCCACAGATACGCAGTATTTT.